Below are 27 T cell receptor beta chains sequenced from a single sample in a study of shared clonotypes between healthy human individuals. Measured with immunoSEQ multiplex PCR; TCRdb has only the in-frame clones, and not every one. The top ten clones hold roughly 0.45% of a sample with around 1.5 million clones, 98% of them seen once. The material sequenced was naive CD4+ T cells sorted from blood. Documented subset: CD45RA+ positively selected. These receptors came from a man younger than 45 in good health.

This rearrangement joins TRBV6-5 to TRBJ2-7; D perhaps matches TRBD2 (8 bases). The V end was cut by 2 bases, the J end by 3 bases, with 17 bases between. This CDR3 contains 16 residues. Germline CDR1 MNHEY, CDR2 SVGAGI. CDR3 sequence reads: CASSYVGRGLFYEQYF. In DNA form, the CDR3 reads TGTGCCAGCAGTTACGTCGGGAGGGGGCTTTTCTACGAGCAGTACTTC.

The rearrangement uses TRBV18 and TRBJ1-1, with D possibly matching TRBD1 (5 bases). V gave up 8 bases and J gave up 3 bases, with 16 bases separating them. CDR3 length equals 14 residues. CDR1 is KGHSH, CDR2 LQKENI, per germline. Written as DNA, the CDR3 is TGTGCCAGCCTCGGGACGCAAGAGGACACTGAAGCTTTCTTT. Translating gives CASLGTQEDTEAFF. Filled out from reference TRBV18 and TRBJ1-1, the complete variable domain reads NAGVMQNPRHLVRRRGQEARLRCSPMKGHSHVYWYRQLPEEGLKFMVYLQKENIIDESGMPKERFSAEFPKEGPSILRIQQVVRGDSAAYFCASLGTQEDTEAFFGQGTRLTVV.

The chain recombines TRBV10-2 with TRBJ2-1; TRBD2 agrees at 13 bases. Trimming cost V 5 bases and J 7 bases; bases outside gene matches: 5. This CDR3 contains 15 residues. Germline values: CDR1 WSHSY, CDR2 SAAADI. This CDR3 reads CASSSLAGGGNEQFF. The CDR3 region has the DNA TGCGCCAGCAGTTCACTAGCGGGAGGGGGAAATGAGCAGTTCTTC.

This sequence joins TRBV6-4 and TRBJ2-2, with 7 bases fitting TRBD1. Trimming took 0 bases from V and 10 from J; bases not matched to a gene: 5. Germline CDR1 MRHNA, CDR2 SNTAGT. The CDR3 consists of 14 residues. Here the CDR3 DNA reads TGTGCCAGCAGTGACTCGGAAACAGGGGAGGAGCTGTTTTTT. It is translated as CASSDSETGEELFF.

The J gene is TRBJ2-7, the V gene TRBV9, with unresolved D. The germline V gene has CDR1 SGDLS and CDR2 YYNGEE. V was trimmed by 1 base and J by 3 bases, leaving 11 bases between them. CDR3 length: 14 amino acids. DNA for the CDR3: TGTGCCAGCAGCGTAACAAGTACCCACTACGAGCAGTACTTC. This gives the protein CASSVTSTHYEQYF.

The chain has TRBV6-1 and TRBJ2-7; 9 positions agree with TRBD1. CDR3 length: 14 amino acids. The V segment lost 7 bases and the J segment 2 bases; nucleotides outside the gene matches: 6. Looked up from germline, CDR1 is MNHNS and CDR2 is SASEGT. The CDR3 nucleotides read TGTGCCAGCAACTGGGACAGGGACGCCTACGAGCAGTACTTC. It encodes CASNWDRDAYEQYF.

J is TRBJ2-5 and V is TRBV5-1, with a possible D match to TRBD1 (5 bases). Looked up from germline, CDR1 is SGHRS and CDR2 is YFSETQ. The CDR3 totals 10 residues. Trimming stripped 7 bases from V and 7 bases from J, with 8 bases between. The CDR3 sequence: CASGQGTQYF. CDR3 DNA: TGCGCCAGCGGGCAGGGGACCCAGTACTTC.

This clone was observed once. The V call is TRBV28, the J call TRBJ2-7; D gene ambiguous. V lost 8 bases to trimming and J lost 7 bases, with 15 bases between them. The CDR3 contains 12 residues. Germline values: CDR1 MDHEN, CDR2 SYDVKM. The CDR3, as DNA: TGTGCCAGCCTCCGGGTGGGTTTTGAGCAGTACTTC. Translation: CASLRVGFEQYF.

This clone was seen only a few times. The genes are TRBV7-9 and TRBJ2-2, with D maybe TRBD2 (6 bases). The CDR3 length is 13 residues. Germline V gene data show CDR1 as SEHNR and CDR2 as FQNEAQ (reference sequence). The germline V and J ends were trimmed by 5 bases and 6 bases, with 10 bases remaining between them. The CDR3 DNA reads TGTGCCAGCAGCCGGGGGTTATCCGGGGAGCTGTTTTTT. Protein product: CASSRGLSGELFF.

As to this clone: The sample holds other DNA sequences that translate to the same CDR3. The V call is TRBV25-1, the J call TRBJ1-5, with no clear D. Germline-derived CDR1 and CDR2 are MGHDK and SYGVNS. The CDR3 runs 12 residues. V was clipped by 2 bases and J by 2 bases, with 1 base between them. The CDR3 region is CASSEGNQPQHF. CDR3 DNA: TGTGCCAGCAGTGAAGGCAATCAGCCCCAGCATTTT.

The genes are TRBV25-1 and TRBJ2-5, with 7 bases identical to TRBD1. Losses at the gene ends were 6 bases for V and 3 bases for J; bases not matched to a gene: 7. Germline CDR1 reads MGHDK; CDR2 reads SYGVNS. The CDR3 spans 14 residues. CDR3 sequence (DNA): TGTGCCAGCAGCAAAAGGACAGGAGAAGAGACCCAGTACTTC. It yields the protein CASSKRTGEETQYF. The entire variable domain, with the rest obtained from reference TRBV25-1 and TRBJ2-5, is as follows: EADIYQTPRYLVIGTGKKITLECSQTMGHDKMYWYQQDPGMELHLIHYSYGVNSTEKGDLSSESTVSRIRTEHFPLTLESARPSHTSQYLCASSKRTGEETQYFGPGTRLLVL.

The chain employs TRBV29-1 and TRBJ2-1; 9 nucleotides line up with TRBD2. The CDR3 has 13 residues. Germline lookup yields CDR1 SQVTM and CDR2 ANQGSEA. Trimming at V came to 7 bases and at J to 3 bases, leaving 4 bases not matched to a gene. The CDR3 here is CSGGTSYYNEQFF. CDR3 coding DNA: TGCAGCGGTGGGACTAGCTACTACAATGAGCAGTTCTTC.

V usage is TRBV5-1 and J usage is TRBJ2-5; 8 bases are shared with TRBD2. The CDR3 consists of 15 residues. Germline trimming cut 0 bases from V and 3 bases from J; bases unmatched to any gene: 4. Looked up from germline, CDR1 is SGHRS and CDR2 is YFSETQ. The DNA of the CDR3 is TGCGCCAGCAGCTTGGTTCGGGGGGGTGAAGAGACCCAGTACTTC. Protein product: CASSLVRGGEETQYF.

The J gene is TRBJ2-1, the V gene TRBV7-9; maybe TRBD2 (5 bases). Germline V gives CDR1 SEHNR, CDR2 FQNEAQ (reference sequence). The CDR3 covers 18 residues. The V end was cut by 6 bases, the J end by 2 bases, with 23 bases between. This chain's CDR3 is CASRPVGGTGNAYNEQFF. The CDR3 DNA sequence: TGTGCCAGCAGGCCGGTAGGTGGAACCGGGAACGCCTACAATGAGCAGTTCTTC.

The genes are TRBV28 and TRBJ1-5; 9 bases align to TRBD1. Germline assignment: CDR1 MDHEN and CDR2 SYDVKM. The CDR3 is 15 amino acids. V gave up 6 bases and J gave up 1 base; unmatched junction bases: 4. The CDR3 region has the DNA TGTGCCAGCAGGCGGGACAGGGTAAGCAATCAGCCCCAGCATTTT. Its protein is CASRRDRVSNQPQHF.

The chain links TRBV18 to TRBJ2-2; D not resolved. This CDR3 has 11 residues. CDR1 and CDR2 (germline): KGHSH, LQKENI. Between the trimmed V and J ends, which lost 5 bases and 9 bases, there was a span of 7 bases. CDR3 in DNA: TGTGCCAGCTCATATGAGTGGGAGCTGTTTTTT. Translation: CASSYEWELFF. The full variable domain, in which reference TRBV18 and TRBJ2-2 provide the parts outside the CDR3, is NAGVMQNPRHLVRRRGQEARLRCSPMKGHSHVYWYRQLPEEGLKFMVYLQKENIIDESGMPKERFSAEFPKEGPSILRIQQVVRGDSAAYFCASSYEWELFFGEGSRLTVL.

The CDR3 is CASKVKANTGELFF. DNA of the CDR3: TGTGCCAGTAAAGTGAAAGCGAACACCGGGGAGCTGTTTTTT. This chain connects TRBV19 to TRBJ2-2; no firm D call. Germline V gene sequence: CDR1 LNHDA, CDR2 SQIVND (reference sequence). This CDR3 comprises 14 residues. Trimming removed 7 bases from V and 0 bases from J, with 9 bases in between.

CDR3: CASSPPSVRAPGELFF. DNA for the CDR3: TGTGCCAGCTCACCACCGAGTGTCCGGGCCCCCGGGGAGCTGTTTTTT. The V call is TRBV18, the J call TRBJ2-2; D unresolved. From germline, CDR1 is KGHSH and CDR2 LQKENI. Trimming pared 0 bases from V and 6 bases from J, leaving 14 bases between. The CDR3 is made up of 16 amino acids.

The gene calls are TRBV6-1 and TRBJ2-1, with D unclear. This CDR3 has 12 residues. V gave up 4 bases and J gave up 3 bases, with 4 bases separating them. Germline V gives CDR1 MNHNS, CDR2 SASEGT. The CDR3 loop is CASSGGYNEQFF. DNA for the CDR3: TGTGCCAGCAGTGGAGGCTACAATGAGCAGTTCTTC.

The CDR3 reads CASSHSVAIDEQFF. The CDR3 nucleotides read TGTGCCAGCAGCCATAGCGTAGCGATAGATGAGCAGTTCTTC. The rearrangement joins TRBV11-3 to TRBJ2-1; a possible D gene is TRBD2 (5 bases). The ends were cut back, 5 bases at V and 8 bases at J, with 16 bases in the middle. Germline V lookup: CDR1 SGHNT, CDR2 YENEEA. The CDR3 runs to 14 residues.

CDR3 nucleotide sequence: TGTGCCAGCTCCCGAGCGTGGGGGGAAGCTTTCTTT. It codes for CASSRAWGEAFF. The chain couples TRBV18 to TRBJ1-1; maybe TRBD1 (5 bases). The ends were cut back, 6 bases at V and 8 bases at J, with 13 bases in the middle. Germline values: CDR1 KGHSH, CDR2 LQKENI. The CDR3 is 12 residues long.

This chain joins TRBV27 and TRBJ1-1; D remains unclear. CDR1 is MNHEY and CDR2 is SMNVEV in the germline V gene (reference sequence). This CDR3 contains 14 residues. Trimming removed 3 bases from V and 1 base from J, with 9 bases in between. This CDR3 reads CASSFFKTNTEAFF. CDR3 nucleotides: TGTGCCAGCAGTTTCTTTAAGACGAACACTGAAGCTTTCTTT.

A word on this clone: The sample carries other DNA sequences with the same CDR3. V usage is TRBV9 and J usage is TRBJ2-1; TRBD2 matches at 13 bases. The V segment lost 2 bases and the J segment 0 bases; nucleotides outside the gene matches: 5. The CDR3 is 18 amino acids. Per the germline V gene, CDR1 is SGDLS and CDR2 is YYNGEE. The CDR3 nucleotides read TGTGCCAGCAGCGTCGGGACTAGCGGGGTGAGCTCCTACAATGAGCAGTTCTTC. Its translation: CASSVGTSGVSSYNEQFF.

This clone was counted between two and nine times. The chain employs TRBV6-5 and TRBJ1-2, with 7 positions matching TRBD1. J was trimmed by 8 bases and V by 5 bases; bases with no gene match: 5. The CDR3 covers 12 residues. CDR1 is MNHEY and CDR2 is SVGAGI in the germline V gene. In DNA form, the CDR3 reads TGTGCCAGCAGTAGAGGACAGGCCGGCTACACCTTC. Its protein is CASSRGQAGYTF.

The chain combines TRBV6-5 with TRBJ2-2; TRBD1 might be the D (5 bases). The CDR3 is 14 amino acids. Between the trimmed V and J ends, which lost 5 bases and 5 bases, there was a span of 12 bases. The germline V gene encodes CDR1 MNHEY and CDR2 SVGAGI. The CDR3 sequence: CASSTPGLTGELFF. The DNA of the CDR3 is TGTGCCAGCAGTACCCCAGGGTTAACCGGGGAGCTGTTTTTT.

The gene calls are TRBV11-2 and TRBJ2-7, with 7 bases that match TRBD2. V was pared by 5 bases and J by 2 bases, with 3 bases of the junction left unmatched. The CDR3 consists of 13 residues. Looked up from germline, CDR1 is SGHAT and CDR2 is FQNNGV. This chain's CDR3 is CASSPGLTYEQYF. The CDR3 coding sequence is TGTGCCAGCAGCCCGGGACTAACCTACGAGCAGTACTTC.

V is TRBV5-1 and J is TRBJ2-2, with 7 bases aligning to TRBD1. The J segment lost 5 bases and the V segment lost 7 bases, leaving 11 bases of the junction unmatched. Germline V gene data show CDR1 as SGHRS and CDR2 as YFSETQ. The CDR3 consists of 15 residues. The CDR3 sequence: CASRRDSSQTGELFF. The CDR3 nucleotides read TGCGCCAGCCGACGGGACAGTTCCCAGACCGGGGAGCTGTTTTTT.